A single sample gave rise to the 26 T cell receptor beta chains below, sequenced in a study of blood T cell repertoires in COVID-19. Data came from immunoSEQ multiplex PCR; TCRdb stores just in-frame clones and leaves some out. The sample includes 90,000 or so clones, around 90% of them seen just once. Sequences were obtained from peripheral blood. These receptors were collected from a woman in her 70s with acute or convalescent COVID-19.

The genes are TRBV18 and TRBJ1-5; 9 bases are a match to TRBD1. Germline CDR1 and CDR2: KGHSH and LQKENI. Trimming cost V 2 bases and J 7 bases; bases outside gene matches: 3. This CDR3 region has 14 residues. The DNA for the CDR3 is TGTGCCAGCTCACCAGACAGGGGGTTCCAGCCCCAGCATTTT. It is translated as CASSPDRGFQPQHF.

CDR3 sequence reads: CASSFGQGDTEAFF. CDR3 in DNA: TGTGCCAGCAGCTTCGGCCAGGGTGACACTGAAGCTTTCTTT. V and J are TRBV5-6 and TRBJ1-1, with TRBD1 as a possible D gene (5 bases). The CDR3 has 14 residues. Germline V CDR1 and CDR2: SGHDT, YYEEEE. Trimming left V 2 bases short and J 3 bases short, with 11 bases between.

This chain links TRBV3-1 (or the pseudogene TRBV3-2) with TRBJ1-2; D uncertain. The V end was cut by 0 bases, the J end by 2 bases, with 7 bases between. The CDR3 spans 14 residues. The germline V gene encodes CDR1 LGHDT and CDR2 YNNKEL (reference sequence). The CDR3 loop is CASSQEPSNYGYTF. For the CDR3, the DNA is TGTGCCAGCAGCCAAGAGCCAAGCAACTATGGCTACACCTTC.

The CDR3 DNA reads as TGTGCCAGTAGCACGGGACAGCGACCGAACACTGAAGCTTTCTTT. The encoded protein is CASSTGQRPNTEAFF. The chain employs TRBV19 and TRBJ1-1; TRBD1 aligns across 7 bases. The CDR3 spans 15 residues. The ends lost 6 bases at V and 1 base at J; junction bases unmatched: 8. The germline gives CDR1 LNHDA, CDR2 SQIVND (reference sequence). Full variable domain (rest looked up from reference TRBV19 and TRBJ1-1): DGGITQSPKYLFRKEGQNVTLSCEQNLNHDAMYWYRQDPGQGLRLIYYSQIVNDFQKGDIAEGYSVSREKKESFPLTVTSAQKNPTAFYLCASSTGQRPNTEAFFGQGTRLTVV.

This chain uses TRBV3-1 (or the pseudogene TRBV3-2) with TRBJ2-5; a weak D match, TRBD1 (5 bases). Trimming took off 4 bases at V and 5 bases at J, with 11 bases between the two ends. CDR3 length: 13 residues. The germline gives CDR1 LGHDT, CDR2 YNNKEL (reference sequence). CDR3 in DNA: TGTGCCAGCAGCCCAGGGTTATGGGAGACCCAGTACTTC. Protein sequence: CASSPGLWETQYF.

CDR3 in amino acids: CASSLTRDTEAFF. The CDR3 DNA reads as TGTGCCAGCAGTCTGACCCGGGACACTGAAGCTTTCTTT. The V call is TRBV6-5, the J call TRBJ1-1; D gene ambiguous. The V gene's germline CDR1 is MNHEY and CDR2 SVGAGI. The CDR3 consists of 13 residues. Trimming cost V 5 bases and J 3 bases, with 10 bases left between them.

V gene TRBV20-1 combines with J gene TRBJ1-2, with a tentative D call TRBD1 (5 bases). Looked up from germline, CDR1 is DFQATT and CDR2 is SNEGSKA (reference sequence). V was cut by 3 bases and J by 6 bases, with 8 bases left in between. There are 11 residues in the CDR3. CDR3: CSASAGHGYTF. The CDR3 nucleotides read TGCAGTGCTAGCGCGGGGCATGGCTACACCTTC.

The chain uses TRBV4-2 and TRBJ1-1; D is undetermined. The CDR3 length is 15 residues. Germline lookup yields CDR1 LGHNA and CDR2 YNFKEQ. Trimming pared 0 bases from V and 2 bases from J, leaving 10 bases between. CDR3 amino acids: CASSQEPGYNTEAFF. The CDR3, as DNA: TGTGCCAGCAGCCAAGAGCCAGGATATAACACTGAAGCTTTCTTT.

V is TRBV18 and J is TRBJ2-7, with TRBD2 identical over 10 bases. CDR1 and CDR2 from the germline V gene are KGHSH and LQKENI. The V and J ends lost 4 bases and 4 bases, in that order; junction bases with no gene match: 7. The CDR3 is 15 amino acids. The chain's CDR3 is CASSLSSGRIYEQYF. The CDR3 nucleotides read TGTGCCAGCTCACTAAGTAGCGGGAGGATTTACGAGCAGTACTTC.

The rearrangement joins TRBV18 to TRBJ2-2; 8 bases agree with TRBD1. CDR1 KGHSH and CDR2 LQKENI come from the germline V gene. The CDR3 is made up of 16 amino acids. The trim removed 4 bases at V and 2 bases at J, leaving 6 bases unmatched. In DNA, the CDR3 is TGTGCCAGCTCACTGGCGACAGGGGCCAACACCGGGGAGCTGTTTTTT. Translating it yields CASSLATGANTGELFF.

The rearrangement uses TRBV13 and TRBJ2-2; D is possibly TRBD1 (5 bases). The CDR3 consists of 14 residues. Germline V gene sequence: CDR1 PRHDT, CDR2 FYEKMQ (reference sequence). Between the trimmed V and J ends, which lost 0 bases and 3 bases, there was a span of 5 bases. The chain's CDR3 is CASSLGGDTGELFF. The DNA of the CDR3 is TGTGCCAGCAGCTTAGGAGGGGACACCGGGGAGCTGTTTTTT.

This chain uses TRBV6-4 with TRBJ2-5; 9 bases map to TRBD2. Germline V gene lookup returns CDR1 MRHNA and CDR2 SNTAGT. The CDR3 consists of 15 residues. J lost 5 bases, V lost 6 bases, and 10 bases had no gene match. As DNA, the CDR3 is TGTGCCAGCAGGGAATATAGCGGGAGTTGGGAGACCCAGTACTTC. This gives the protein CASREYSGSWETQYF.

The chain employs TRBV7-9 and TRBJ2-2, with 8 bases identical to TRBD1. The germline V gene encodes CDR1 SEHNR and CDR2 FQNEAQ (reference sequence). This CDR3 is built from 14 residues. V gave up 5 bases and J gave up 7 bases; unmatched junction bases: 6. The CDR3 sequence: CASSRTGRDGELFF. Here the CDR3 DNA reads TGTGCCAGCAGCCGGACAGGGCGAGACGGGGAGCTGTTTTTT. Together with reference TRBV7-9 and TRBJ2-2, the CDR3 gives the full variable domain: DTGVSQNPRHKITKRGQNVTFRCDPISEHNRLYWYRQTLGQGPEFLTYFQNEAQLEKSRLLSDRFSAERPKGSFSTLEIQRTEQGDSAMYLCASSRTGRDGELFFGEGSRLTVL.

This clone came up a few times. V gene TRBV5-1 combines with J gene TRBJ1-3, with TRBD1 matching 8 bases. Trimming at V came to 4 bases and at J to 0 bases, leaving 6 bases not matched to a gene. In germline, CDR1 is SGHRS, CDR2 YFSETQ. The CDR3 loop spans 16 amino acids. CDR3 sequence: CASSPTGASSGNTIYF. Written as DNA, the CDR3 is TGCGCCAGCAGCCCGACAGGGGCCTCCTCTGGAAACACCATATATTTT.

The chain links TRBV15 to TRBJ1-1; D is undetermined. The V end was cut by 0 bases, the J end by 2 bases, with 10 bases between. The germline CDR1 and CDR2 sequences are LNHNV and YYDKDF (reference sequence). The CDR3 totals 15 residues. The CDR3 spells CATSRERSRNTEAFF. CDR3 DNA: TGTGCCACCAGCAGAGAAAGGAGTCGTAACACTGAAGCTTTCTTT.

V gene TRBV28 combines with J gene TRBJ2-5; 8 bases agree with TRBD1. V was pared by 7 bases and J by 2 bases, with 3 bases of the junction left unmatched. The CDR3 runs to 13 residues. CDR1 is MDHEN, CDR2 SYDVKM, per germline. This CDR3 reads CASTRTGQETQYF. The CDR3 coding sequence is TGTGCCAGCACCCGGACAGGGCAAGAGACCCAGTACTTC. The full variable domain, with the rest looked up from reference TRBV28 and TRBJ2-5, is DVKVTQSSRYLVKRTGEKVFLECVQDMDHENMFWYRQDPGLGLRLIYFSYDVKMKEKGDIPEGYSVSREKKERFSLILESASTNQTSMYLCASTRTGQETQYFGPGTRLLVL.

The gene calls are TRBV5-1 and TRBJ2-5, with 9 bases aligning to TRBD1. Germline trimming cut 3 bases from V and 5 bases from J; bases unmatched to any gene: 5. Per the germline V gene, CDR1 is SGHRS and CDR2 is YFSETQ. This CDR3 region has 14 residues. The DNA for the CDR3 is TGCGCCAGCAGCTCCTACAGGGGGCGGGAGACCCAGTACTTC. Amino acid sequence: CASSSYRGRETQYF.

This sequence joins TRBV4-1 and TRBJ2-6, with 9 bases lining up with TRBD1. The CDR3 spans 16 residues. The germline V gene encodes CDR1 MGHRA and CDR2 YSYEKL. V was clipped by 1 base and J by 2 bases; unmatched bases: 0. The CDR3 protein is CASSQGQGAGANVLTF. In nucleotides, the CDR3 is TGCGCCAGCAGCCAAGGACAGGGGGCTGGGGCCAACGTCCTGACTTTC.

Only a few counts were recorded for this clone. The V and J genes are TRBV4-1 and TRBJ1-2, with a weak D call TRBD1 (5 bases). This CDR3 is built from 14 residues. The V end was cut by 1 base, the J end by 4 bases, with 10 bases between. Germline CDR1 and CDR2: MGHRA and YSYEKL. The CDR3: CASSQVFGAYGYTF. The CDR3 coding sequence is TGCGCCAGCAGCCAAGTTTTTGGGGCCTATGGCTACACCTTC.

This rearrangement joins TRBV5-1 to TRBJ2-3, with D possibly TRBD2 on 6 matching bases. The CDR3 has 13 amino acids. CDR1 and CDR2 (germline): SGHRS, YFSETQ. V lost 0 bases and J 4 bases, leaving 6 bases between the germline ends. CDR3: CASSLGGADTQYF. Written as DNA, the CDR3 is TGCGCCAGCAGCTTGGGGGGGGCAGATACGCAGTATTTT.

There are a few counts of this clone. The chain links TRBV7-9 to TRBJ1-1; 7 nucleotides align to TRBD1. The CDR3 contains 15 residues. The ends lost 5 bases at V and 0 bases at J; junction bases unmatched: 6. Germline V gene lookup returns CDR1 SEHNR and CDR2 FQNEAQ (reference sequence). The CDR3 loop is CASSPPGQMNTEAFF. As DNA, the CDR3 is TGTGCCAGCAGCCCTCCGGGACAGATGAACACTGAAGCTTTCTTT.

This clone was detected only once. The CDR3: CASSLTGDYEQYF. The CDR3 DNA is TGTGCCAGCAGCTTGACAGGGGACTACGAGCAGTACTTC. The chain is built from TRBV5-5 and TRBJ2-7; 7 bases map to TRBD1. The CDR3 contains 13 residues. The junction had 1 base not matched to a gene; V was cut back by 1 base and J by 3 bases. Germline V gene lookup returns CDR1 SGHKS and CDR2 YYEKEE (reference sequence).

The DNA for the CDR3 is TGTGCCAGCAGTCACGGGACAAGGGGATCACCCCTCCACTTT. Protein product: CASSHGTRGSPLHF. The J gene is TRBJ1-6, the V gene TRBV28; D might be TRBD1 (6 bases). V lost 5 bases and J 10 bases, leaving 15 bases between the germline ends. CDR1 and CDR2 (germline): MDHEN, SYDVKM. CDR3 size: 14 residues.

V is TRBV19 and J is TRBJ1-5; D ambiguous. Germline values: CDR1 LNHDA, CDR2 SQIVND (reference sequence). V lost 3 bases, J lost 4 bases, and 13 bases lay in between. This CDR3 contains 15 residues. DNA for the CDR3: TGTGCCAGTAGTATGTTGGAGGCGCAAAATCAGCCCCAGCATTTT. Translation gives CASSMLEAQNQPQHF.

This sequence joins TRBV19 and TRBJ2-7; TRBD1 matches 8 bases. This CDR3 region has 15 residues. Trimming cost V 5 bases and J 3 bases; bases outside gene matches: 9. CDR1 LNHDA and CDR2 SQIVND come from the germline V gene (reference sequence). This CDR3 reads CASSLPGQGCYEQYV. CDR3 bases: TGTGCCAGTAGTCTGCCCGGACAGGGATGCTACGAGCAGTACGTC.

In its sample, this clone was seen once. This chain joins TRBV10-1 and TRBJ1-2; a possible D gene is TRBD1 (5 bases). The CDR3 sequence is 15 residues long. Trimming removed 0 bases at V and 7 bases at J, with 15 bases between. CDR1 is WNHNN and CDR2 is SYGVQD in the germline V gene (reference sequence). The CDR3 DNA is TGCGCCAGCAGTGAGTCGCAGGGCAGTATCGGTGGCTACACCTTC. Translating gives CASSESQGSIGGYTF.